Here is one TCR beta chain with its context. What it binds is not known. The sample comes from a study of shared clonotypes between healthy human individuals. Whole-study context: Three CD4 naive, three CD4 memory, two CD8 naive and one CD8 memory plate were used per donor. Overall study findings and caveats: Generally, naive subsets (rather than memory subsets) showed larger estimated richness.

Only in-frame clones appear in the TCRdb table, and some are missing; sequencing was by immunoSEQ multiplex PCR. Of about 1 million clones in the sample, 65% to 80% were seen once. The CDR3 has 13 amino acids. V dropped 4 bases and J dropped 10 bases, with 14 bases sitting between them. CDR1 is SQVTM and CDR2 is ANQGSEA in the germline V gene. The chain recombines TRBV29-1 with TRBJ1-6; D is unresolved. Sample: memory CD4+ T cells sorted from blood. As for subset: CD45RA-negative fraction. This receptor was obtained from a man aged 18 to 35 in good health. CDR3 sequence reads: CSVGEGRGSPLHF. In nucleotides, the CDR3 is TGCAGCGTTGGGGAAGGGAGAGGATCACCCCTCCACTTT.